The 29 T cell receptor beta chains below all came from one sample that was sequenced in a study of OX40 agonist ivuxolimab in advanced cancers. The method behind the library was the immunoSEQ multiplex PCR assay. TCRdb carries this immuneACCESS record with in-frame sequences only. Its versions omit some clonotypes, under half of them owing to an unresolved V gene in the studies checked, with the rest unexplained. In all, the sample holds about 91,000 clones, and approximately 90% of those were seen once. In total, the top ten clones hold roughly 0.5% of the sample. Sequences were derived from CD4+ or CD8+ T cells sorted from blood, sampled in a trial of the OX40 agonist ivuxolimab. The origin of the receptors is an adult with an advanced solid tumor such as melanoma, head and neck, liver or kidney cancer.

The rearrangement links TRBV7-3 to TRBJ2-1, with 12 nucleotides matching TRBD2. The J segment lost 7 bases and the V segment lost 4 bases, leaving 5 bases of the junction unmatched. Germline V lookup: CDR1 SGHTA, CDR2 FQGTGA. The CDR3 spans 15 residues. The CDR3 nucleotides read TGTGCCAGCAGCTCTAGCGGGGGGGCCTGGAATGAGCAGTTCTTC. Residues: CASSSSGGAWNEQFF.

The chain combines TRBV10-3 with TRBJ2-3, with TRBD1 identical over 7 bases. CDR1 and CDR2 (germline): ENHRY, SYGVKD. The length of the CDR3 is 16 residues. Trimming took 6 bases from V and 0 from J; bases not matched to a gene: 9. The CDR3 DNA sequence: TGTGCCATCAGCAGTTCGGGACAGCCCAGCACAGATACGCAGTATTTT. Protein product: CAISSSGQPSTDTQYF.

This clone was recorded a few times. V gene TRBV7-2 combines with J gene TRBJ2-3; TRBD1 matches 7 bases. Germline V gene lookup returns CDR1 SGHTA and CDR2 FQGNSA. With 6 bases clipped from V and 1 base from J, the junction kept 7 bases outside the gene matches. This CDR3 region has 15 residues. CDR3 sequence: CASSHGTARTDTQYF. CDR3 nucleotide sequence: TGTGCCAGCAGTCATGGGACAGCCCGCACAGATACGCAGTATTTT.

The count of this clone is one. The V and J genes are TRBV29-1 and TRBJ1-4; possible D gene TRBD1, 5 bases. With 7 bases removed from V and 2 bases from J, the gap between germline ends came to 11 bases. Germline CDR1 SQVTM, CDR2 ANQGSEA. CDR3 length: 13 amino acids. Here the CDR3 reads CSGWGDTNEKLFF. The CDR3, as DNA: TGCAGCGGCTGGGGGGACACTAATGAAAAACTGTTTTTT.

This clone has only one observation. The chain's CDR3 is CASSLELYGYTF. The CDR3 DNA follows: TGTGCCAGCAGTTTAGAACTGTATGGCTACACCTTC. V and J are TRBV28 and TRBJ1-2; no clear D gene. CDR1 and CDR2 (germline): MDHEN, SYDVKM. V was trimmed by 2 bases and J by 5 bases, leaving 6 bases between them. This CDR3 has 12 residues.

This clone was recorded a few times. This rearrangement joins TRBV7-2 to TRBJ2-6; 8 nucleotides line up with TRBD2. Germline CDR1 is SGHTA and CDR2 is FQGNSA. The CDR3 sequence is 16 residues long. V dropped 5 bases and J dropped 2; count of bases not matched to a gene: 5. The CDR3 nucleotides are TGTGCCAGCAGCATCCGGGGGGGCACTGGGGCCAACGTCCTGACTTTC. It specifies CASSIRGGTGANVLTF.

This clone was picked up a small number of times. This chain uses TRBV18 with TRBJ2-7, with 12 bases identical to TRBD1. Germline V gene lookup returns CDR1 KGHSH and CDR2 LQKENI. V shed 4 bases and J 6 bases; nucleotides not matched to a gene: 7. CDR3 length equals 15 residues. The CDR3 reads CASSLPGQGAFEQYF. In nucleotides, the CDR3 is TGTGCCAGCTCACTACCGGGACAGGGGGCCTTCGAGCAGTACTTC.

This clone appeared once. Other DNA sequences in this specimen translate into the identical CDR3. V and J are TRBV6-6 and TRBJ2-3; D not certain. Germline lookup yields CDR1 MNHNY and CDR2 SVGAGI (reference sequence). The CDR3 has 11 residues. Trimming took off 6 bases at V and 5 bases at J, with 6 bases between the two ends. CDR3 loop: CASSPGDTQYF. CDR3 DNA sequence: TGTGCCAGCAGCCCGGGAGATACGCAGTATTTT.

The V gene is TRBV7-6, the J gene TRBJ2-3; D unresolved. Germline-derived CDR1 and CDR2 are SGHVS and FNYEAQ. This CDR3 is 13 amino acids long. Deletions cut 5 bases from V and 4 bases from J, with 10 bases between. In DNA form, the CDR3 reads TGTGCCAGCAGCGCCACCCGGGCAGATACGCAGTATTTT. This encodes CASSATRADTQYF.

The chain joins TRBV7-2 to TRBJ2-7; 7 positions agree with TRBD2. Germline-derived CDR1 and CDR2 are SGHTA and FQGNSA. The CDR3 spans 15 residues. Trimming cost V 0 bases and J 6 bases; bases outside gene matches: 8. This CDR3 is CASSLAVGWGGEQYF. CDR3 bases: TGTGCCAGCAGCTTAGCGGTAGGGTGGGGGGGCGAGCAGTACTTC.

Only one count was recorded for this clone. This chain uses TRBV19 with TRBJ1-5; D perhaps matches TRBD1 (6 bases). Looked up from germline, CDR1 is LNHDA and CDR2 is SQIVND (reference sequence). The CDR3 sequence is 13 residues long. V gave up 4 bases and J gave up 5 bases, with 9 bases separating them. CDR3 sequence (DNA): TGTGCCAGTAGTAGGGGGGCCCATCAGCCCCAGCATTTT. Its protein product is CASSRGAHQPQHF.

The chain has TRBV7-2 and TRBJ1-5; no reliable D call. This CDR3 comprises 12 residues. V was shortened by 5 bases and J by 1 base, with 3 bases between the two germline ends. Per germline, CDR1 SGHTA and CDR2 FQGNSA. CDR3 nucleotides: TGTGCCAGCAGCCAAAGCAATCAGCCCCAGCATTTT. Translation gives CASSQSNQPQHF.

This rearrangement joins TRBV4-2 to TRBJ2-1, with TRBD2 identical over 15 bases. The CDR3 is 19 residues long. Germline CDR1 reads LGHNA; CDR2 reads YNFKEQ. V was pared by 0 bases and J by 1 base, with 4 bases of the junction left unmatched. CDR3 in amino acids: CASSQDAGTSGGSYNEQFF. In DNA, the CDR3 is TGTGCCAGCAGCCAAGATGCTGGGACTAGCGGGGGGTCCTACAATGAGCAGTTCTTC.

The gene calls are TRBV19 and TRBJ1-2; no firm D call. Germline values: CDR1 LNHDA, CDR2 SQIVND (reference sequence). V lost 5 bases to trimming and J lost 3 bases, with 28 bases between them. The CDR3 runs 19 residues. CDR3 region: CASSRLALSAQQTYYGYTF. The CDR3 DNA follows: TGTGCCAGTAGTCGTCTTGCCCTCTCCGCCCAACAGACCTACTATGGCTACACCTTC.

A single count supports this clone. The CDR3 reads CASSPGTETEAFF. The CDR3 DNA follows: TGTGCCAGCTCACCAGGGACAGAGACTGAAGCTTTCTTT. The V and J genes are TRBV18 and TRBJ1-1; 7 bases map to TRBD1. Germline loops: CDR1 KGHSH, CDR2 LQKENI. The CDR3 contains 13 residues. Trimming cost V 2 bases and J 5 bases; bases outside gene matches: 2.

Written as DNA, the CDR3 is TGTGCCAGCCAGGACAGGAAATACAAGCAGTACTTC. Its protein product is CASQDRKYKQYF. J is TRBJ2-7 and V is TRBV6-5, with 7 bases fitting TRBD1. Per germline, CDR1 MNHEY and CDR2 SVGAGI. The CDR3 extends over 12 amino acids. The V segment lost 8 bases and the J segment 8 bases; nucleotides outside the gene matches: 9.

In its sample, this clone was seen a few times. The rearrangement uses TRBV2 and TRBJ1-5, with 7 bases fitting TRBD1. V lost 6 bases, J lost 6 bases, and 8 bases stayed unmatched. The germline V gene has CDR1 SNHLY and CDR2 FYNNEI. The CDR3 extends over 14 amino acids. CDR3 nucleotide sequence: TGTGCCAGCAGCAACGAAGGGGGCAGTCAGCCCCAGCATTTT. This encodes CASSNEGGSQPQHF.

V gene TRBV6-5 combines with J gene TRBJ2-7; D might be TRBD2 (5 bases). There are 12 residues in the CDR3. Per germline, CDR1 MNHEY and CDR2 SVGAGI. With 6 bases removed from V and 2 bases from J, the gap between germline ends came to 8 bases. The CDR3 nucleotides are TGTGCCAGCAGGCGGACTGCCTACGAGCAGTACTTC. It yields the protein CASRRTAYEQYF.

CDR3 bases: TGCAGCGTTGAAGATGAGACGTCCTACGAGCAGTACTTC. Translation: CSVEDETSYEQYF. The chain links TRBV29-1 to TRBJ2-7; no reliable D call. Trimming took off 0 bases at V and 1 base at J, with 7 bases between the two ends. Per germline, CDR1 SQVTM and CDR2 ANQGSEA. This CDR3 comprises 13 residues.

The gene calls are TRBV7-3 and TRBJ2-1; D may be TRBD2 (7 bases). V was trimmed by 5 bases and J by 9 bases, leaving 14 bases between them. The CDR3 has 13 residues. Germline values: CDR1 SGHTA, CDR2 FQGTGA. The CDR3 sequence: CASSPGGRGEQFF. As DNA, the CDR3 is TGTGCCAGCAGCCCCGGGGGGCGAGGTGAGCAGTTCTTC. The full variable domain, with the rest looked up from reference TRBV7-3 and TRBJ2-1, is GAGVSQTPSNKVTEKGKYVELRCDPISGHTALYWYRQSLGQGPEFLIYFQGTGAADDSGLPNDRFFAVRPEGSVSTLKIQRTERGDSAVYLCASSPGGRGEQFFGPGTRLTVL.

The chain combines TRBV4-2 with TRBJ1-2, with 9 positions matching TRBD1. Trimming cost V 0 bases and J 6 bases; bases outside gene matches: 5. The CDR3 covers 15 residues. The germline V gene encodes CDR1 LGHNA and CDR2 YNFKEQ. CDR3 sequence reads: CASSQDRTGDDGYTF. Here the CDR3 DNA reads TGTGCCAGCAGCCAAGATCGGACAGGGGATGATGGCTACACCTTC.

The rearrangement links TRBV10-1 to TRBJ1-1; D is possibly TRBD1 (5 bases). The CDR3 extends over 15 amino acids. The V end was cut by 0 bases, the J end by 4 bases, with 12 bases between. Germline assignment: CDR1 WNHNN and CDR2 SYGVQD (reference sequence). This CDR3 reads CASSESRGWGTEAFF. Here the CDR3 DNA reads TGCGCCAGCAGTGAGTCGCGGGGCTGGGGCACTGAAGCTTTCTTT.

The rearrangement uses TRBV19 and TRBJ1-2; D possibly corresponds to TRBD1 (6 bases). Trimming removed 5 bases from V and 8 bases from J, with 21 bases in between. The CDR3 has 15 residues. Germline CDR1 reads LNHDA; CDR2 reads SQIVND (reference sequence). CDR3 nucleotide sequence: TGTGCCAGTAGTGTCCCGGGACACCCACGTCGGGGCTACACCTTC. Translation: CASSVPGHPRRGYTF.

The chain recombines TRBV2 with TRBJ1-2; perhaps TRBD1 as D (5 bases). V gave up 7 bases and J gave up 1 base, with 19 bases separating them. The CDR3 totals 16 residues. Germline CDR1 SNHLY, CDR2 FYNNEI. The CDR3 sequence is CASTPLGGSSNYGYTF. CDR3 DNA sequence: TGTGCCAGCACCCCCCTGGGGGGGTCGAGTAACTATGGCTACACCTTC.

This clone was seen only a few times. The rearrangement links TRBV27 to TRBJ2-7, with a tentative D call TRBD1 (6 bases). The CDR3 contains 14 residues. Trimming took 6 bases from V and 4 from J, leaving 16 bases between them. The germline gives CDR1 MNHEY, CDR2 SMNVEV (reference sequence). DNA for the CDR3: TGTGCCAGCAGAACCCGGACAGCGCGTTACGAGCAGTACTTC. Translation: CASRTRTARYEQYF.

For the CDR3, the DNA is TGTGCCAGCTCAGCAGATAACAGGGGGAACTACGAGCAGTACTTC. Amino acids: CASSADNRGNYEQYF. This rearrangement joins TRBV18 to TRBJ2-7, with TRBD1 identical over 8 bases. The CDR3 covers 15 residues. Per the germline V gene, CDR1 is KGHSH and CDR2 is LQKENI. V shed 5 bases, J shed 3 bases, and the junction held 9 bases outside the gene matches.

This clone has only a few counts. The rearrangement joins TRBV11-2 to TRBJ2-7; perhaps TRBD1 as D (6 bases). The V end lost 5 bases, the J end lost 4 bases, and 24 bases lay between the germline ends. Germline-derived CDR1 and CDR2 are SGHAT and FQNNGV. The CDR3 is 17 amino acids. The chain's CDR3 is CASSLWGQGRGSYEQYF. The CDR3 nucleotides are TGTGCCAGCAGCCTATGGGGCCAGGGCAGGGGCAGTTACGAGCAGTACTTC.

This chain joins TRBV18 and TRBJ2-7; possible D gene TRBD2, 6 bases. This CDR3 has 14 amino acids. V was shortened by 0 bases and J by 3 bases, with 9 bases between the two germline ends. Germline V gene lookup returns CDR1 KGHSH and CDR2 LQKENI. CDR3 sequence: CASSPPGLVYEQYF. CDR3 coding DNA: TGTGCCAGCTCACCACCGGGACTTGTCTACGAGCAGTACTTC.

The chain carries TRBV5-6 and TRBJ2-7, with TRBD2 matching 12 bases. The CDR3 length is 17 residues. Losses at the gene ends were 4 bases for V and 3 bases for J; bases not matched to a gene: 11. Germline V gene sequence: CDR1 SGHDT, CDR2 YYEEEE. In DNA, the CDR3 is TGTGCCAGCAGCCAGAGTTGGACTAGCGGGGATTTCTACGAGCAGTACTTC. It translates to CASSQSWTSGDFYEQYF.